This T cell receptor (beta chain) was sequenced during a study of response to subunit inactivated influenza vaccine. The CDR3 runs 17 residues. Germline-derived CDR1 and CDR2 are SGHRS and YFSETQ. The V and J ends lost 0 bases and 1 base, in that order; junction bases with no gene match: 8. TCRdb processed the RT-PCR reads anew with MiXCR; each CDR3 protein has one entry. The data hold a few hundred thousand distinct CDR3 sequences, with about 14% observed a single time. Study-wide results and limits: Authors suggested each seasonal flu vaccination may recruit only limited numbers of new T cells.

This clonotype was recorded a few times. No antigen is known for it. This specimen consisted of PBMCs from blood, obtained approximately 12 days after vaccination. The TCR comes from a man aged 45-65 years who received an inactivated influenza vaccine. The gene calls are TRBV5-1 and TRBJ2-3, with TRBD1 matching 7 bases. As DNA, the CDR3 is TGCGCCAGCAGCTTGGGGCCAGGGGGAAAAGGCACAGATACGCAGTATTTT. Translating it yields CASSLGPGGKGTDTQYF.